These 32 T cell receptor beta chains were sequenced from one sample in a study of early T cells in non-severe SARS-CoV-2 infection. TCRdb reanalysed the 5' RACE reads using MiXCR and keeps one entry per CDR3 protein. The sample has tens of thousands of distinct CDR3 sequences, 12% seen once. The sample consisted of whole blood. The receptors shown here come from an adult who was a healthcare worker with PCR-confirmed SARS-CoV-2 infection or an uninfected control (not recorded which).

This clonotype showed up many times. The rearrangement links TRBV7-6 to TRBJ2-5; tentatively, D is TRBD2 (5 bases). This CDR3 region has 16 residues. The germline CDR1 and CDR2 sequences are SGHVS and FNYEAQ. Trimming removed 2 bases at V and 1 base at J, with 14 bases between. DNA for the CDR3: TGTGCCAGCAGCTTACCAAACTCGGGAAGCCAAGAGACCCAGTACTTC. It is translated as CASSLPNSGSQETQYF.

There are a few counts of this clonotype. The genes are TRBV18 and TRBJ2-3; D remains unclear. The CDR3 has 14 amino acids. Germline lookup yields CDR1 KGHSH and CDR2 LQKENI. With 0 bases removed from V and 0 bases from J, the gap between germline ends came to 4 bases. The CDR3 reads CASSPPGSTDTQYF. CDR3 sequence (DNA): TGTGCCAGCTCACCACCGGGGAGCACAGATACGCAGTATTTT.

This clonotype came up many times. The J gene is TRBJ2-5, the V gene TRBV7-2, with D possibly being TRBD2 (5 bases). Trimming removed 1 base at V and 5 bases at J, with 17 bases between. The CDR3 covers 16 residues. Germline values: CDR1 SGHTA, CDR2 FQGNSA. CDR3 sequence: CASSLGSSNVRETQYF. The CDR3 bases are TGTGCCAGCAGCTTAGGATCTAGCAATGTAAGGGAGACCCAGTACTTC.

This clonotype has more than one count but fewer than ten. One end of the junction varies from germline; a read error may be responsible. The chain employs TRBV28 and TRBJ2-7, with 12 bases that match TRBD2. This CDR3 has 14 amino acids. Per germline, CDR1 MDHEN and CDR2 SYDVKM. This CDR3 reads CASSPTSGRSIPFF. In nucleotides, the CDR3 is TGTGCCAGCAGTCCGACTAGCGGGAGAAGTATTCCCTTTTTC.

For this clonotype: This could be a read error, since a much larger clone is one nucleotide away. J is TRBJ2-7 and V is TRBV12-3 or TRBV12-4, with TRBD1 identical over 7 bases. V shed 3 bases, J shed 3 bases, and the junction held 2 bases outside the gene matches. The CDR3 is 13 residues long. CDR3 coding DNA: TGTGCCAGCAGTTTGACAGGGTACTACGAGCAGTACTTC. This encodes CASSLTGYYEQYF.

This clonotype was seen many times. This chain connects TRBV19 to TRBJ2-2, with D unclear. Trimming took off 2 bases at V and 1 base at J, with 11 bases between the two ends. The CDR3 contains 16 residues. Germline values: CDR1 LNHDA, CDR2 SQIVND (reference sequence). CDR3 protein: CASSITVYGNTGELFF. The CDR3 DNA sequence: TGTGCCAGTAGTATAACTGTCTACGGGAACACCGGGGAGCTGTTTTTT.

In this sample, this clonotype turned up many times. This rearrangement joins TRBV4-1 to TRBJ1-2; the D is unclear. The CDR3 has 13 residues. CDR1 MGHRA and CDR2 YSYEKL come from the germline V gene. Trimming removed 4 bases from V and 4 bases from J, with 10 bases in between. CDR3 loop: CASSPRAFYGYTF. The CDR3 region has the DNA TGCGCCAGCAGCCCTCGGGCCTTCTATGGCTACACCTTC.

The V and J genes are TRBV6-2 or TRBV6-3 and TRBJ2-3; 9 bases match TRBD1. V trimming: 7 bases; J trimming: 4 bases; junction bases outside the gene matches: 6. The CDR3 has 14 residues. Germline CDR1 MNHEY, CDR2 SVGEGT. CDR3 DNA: TGTGCCAGCACCGGGACAGGGCGTCCAGATACGCAGTATTTT. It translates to CASTGTGRPDTQYF.

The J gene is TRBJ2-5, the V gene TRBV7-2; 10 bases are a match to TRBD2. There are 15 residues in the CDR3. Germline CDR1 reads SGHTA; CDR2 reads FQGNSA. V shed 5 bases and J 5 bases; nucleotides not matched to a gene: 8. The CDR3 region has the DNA TGTGCCAGCAGCGTCGGACTAGCGGTCCGGGAGACCCAGTACTTC. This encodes CASSVGLAVRETQYF.

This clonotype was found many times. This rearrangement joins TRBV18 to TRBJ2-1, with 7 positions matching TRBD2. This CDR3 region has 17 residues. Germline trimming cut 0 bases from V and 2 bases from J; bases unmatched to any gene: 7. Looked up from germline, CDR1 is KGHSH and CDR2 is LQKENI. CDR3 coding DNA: TGTGCCAGCTCACCACCGATGGGGCTAGCGGCCTACAATGAGCAGTTCTTC. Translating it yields CASSPPMGLAAYNEQFF.

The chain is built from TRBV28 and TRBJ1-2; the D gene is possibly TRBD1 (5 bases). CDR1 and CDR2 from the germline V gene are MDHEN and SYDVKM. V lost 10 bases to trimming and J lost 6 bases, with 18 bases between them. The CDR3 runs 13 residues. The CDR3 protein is CAIPIQGTDGYTF. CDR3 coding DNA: TGTGCCATCCCAATCCAGGGTACCGATGGCTACACCTTC.

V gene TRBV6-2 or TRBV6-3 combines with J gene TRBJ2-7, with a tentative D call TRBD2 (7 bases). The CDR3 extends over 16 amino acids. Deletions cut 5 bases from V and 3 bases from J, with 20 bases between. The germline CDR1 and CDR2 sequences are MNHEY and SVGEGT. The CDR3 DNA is TGTGCCAGCAGTCCAAAAGGGGGAGGGATCTACTACGAGCAGTACTTC. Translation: CASSPKGGGIYYEQYF.

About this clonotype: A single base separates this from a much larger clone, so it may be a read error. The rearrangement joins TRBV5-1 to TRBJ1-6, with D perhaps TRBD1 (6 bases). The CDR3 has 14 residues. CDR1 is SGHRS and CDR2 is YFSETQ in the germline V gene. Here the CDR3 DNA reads TGCACCAGCAGCTTGGGACAACGGGATTCACCCCTCCACTTT. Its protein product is CTSSLGQRDSPLHF.

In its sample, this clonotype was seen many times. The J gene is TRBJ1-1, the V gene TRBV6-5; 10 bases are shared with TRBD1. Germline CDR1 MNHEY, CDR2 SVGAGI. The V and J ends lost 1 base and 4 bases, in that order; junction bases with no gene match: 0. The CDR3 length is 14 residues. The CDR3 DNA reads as TGTGCCAGCAGTTACTGGACAGGGGGCACTGAAGCTTTCTTT. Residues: CASSYWTGGTEAFF.

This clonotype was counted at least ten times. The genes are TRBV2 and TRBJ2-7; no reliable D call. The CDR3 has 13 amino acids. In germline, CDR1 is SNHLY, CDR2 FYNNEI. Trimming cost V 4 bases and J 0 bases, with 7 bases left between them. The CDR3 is CASSGRSSYEQYF. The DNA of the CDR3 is TGTGCCAGCAGTGGCCGGAGCTCCTACGAGCAGTACTTC.

CDR3 coding DNA: TGTGCCAGCAGTGTAGGGAGCTCCTACGAGCAGTACTTC. Encoded protein: CASSVGSSYEQYF. The genes are TRBV12-3 or TRBV12-4 and TRBJ2-7, with a weak D call TRBD2 (5 bases). Trimming stripped 5 bases from V and 0 bases from J, with 8 bases between. The CDR3 is 13 amino acids.

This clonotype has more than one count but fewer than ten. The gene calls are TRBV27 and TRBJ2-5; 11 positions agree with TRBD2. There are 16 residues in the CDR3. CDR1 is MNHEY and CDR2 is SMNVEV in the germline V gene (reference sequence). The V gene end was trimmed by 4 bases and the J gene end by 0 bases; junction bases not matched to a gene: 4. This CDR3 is CASSSRLAGYQETQYF. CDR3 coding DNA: TGTGCCAGCAGTTCGAGACTAGCGGGGTACCAAGAGACCCAGTACTTC.

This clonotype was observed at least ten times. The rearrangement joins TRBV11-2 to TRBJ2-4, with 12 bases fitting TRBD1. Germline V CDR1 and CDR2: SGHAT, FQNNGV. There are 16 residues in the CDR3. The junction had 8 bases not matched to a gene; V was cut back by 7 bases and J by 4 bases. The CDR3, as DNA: TGTGCCAGCACCTCCGGGACAGGGGGCTTAAAAAACATTCAGTACTTC. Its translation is CASTSGTGGLKNIQYF.

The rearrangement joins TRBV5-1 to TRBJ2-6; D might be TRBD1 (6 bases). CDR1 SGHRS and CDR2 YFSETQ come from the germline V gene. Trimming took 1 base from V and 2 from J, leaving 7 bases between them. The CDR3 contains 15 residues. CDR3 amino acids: CASSLTGTGANVLTF. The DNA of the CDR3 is TGCGCCAGCAGCTTGACAGGGACTGGGGCCAACGTCCTGACTTTC. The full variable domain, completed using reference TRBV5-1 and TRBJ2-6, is KAGVTQTPRYLIKTRGQQVTLSCSPISGHRSVSWYQQTPGQGLQFLFEYFSETQRNKGNFPGRFSGRQFSNSRSEMNVSTLELGDSALYLCASSLTGTGANVLTFGAGSRLTVL.

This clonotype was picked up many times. The DNA of the CDR3 is TGTGCCAGCAGCTTTAATGATGAGCAGTTCTTC. Residues: CASSFNDEQFF. V gene TRBV11-2 combines with J gene TRBJ2-1, with unresolved D. CDR3 size: 11 residues. Germline loops: CDR1 SGHAT, CDR2 FQNNGV. Trimming removed 3 bases at V and 8 bases at J, with 5 bases between.

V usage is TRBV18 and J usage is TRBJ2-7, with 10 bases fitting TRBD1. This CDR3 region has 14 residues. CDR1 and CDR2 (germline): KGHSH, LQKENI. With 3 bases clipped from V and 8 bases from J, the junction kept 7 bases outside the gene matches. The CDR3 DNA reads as TGTGCCAGCTCACCCGGGACAGGGGAGCGCAAGCAGTACTTC. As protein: CASSPGTGERKQYF.

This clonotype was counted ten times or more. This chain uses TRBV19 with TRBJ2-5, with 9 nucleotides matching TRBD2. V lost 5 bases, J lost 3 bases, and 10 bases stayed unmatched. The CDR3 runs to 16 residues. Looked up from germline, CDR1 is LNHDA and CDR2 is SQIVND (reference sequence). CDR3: CASSRKWGLAEETQYF. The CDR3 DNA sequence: TGTGCCAGTAGTCGAAAGTGGGGACTAGCTGAAGAGACCCAGTACTTC. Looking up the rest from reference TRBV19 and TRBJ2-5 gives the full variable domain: DGGITQSPKYLFRKEGQNVTLSCEQNLNHDAMYWYRQDPGQGLRLIYYSQIVNDFQKGDIAEGYSVSREKKESFPLTVTSAQKNPTAFYLCASSRKWGLAEETQYFGPGTRLLVL.

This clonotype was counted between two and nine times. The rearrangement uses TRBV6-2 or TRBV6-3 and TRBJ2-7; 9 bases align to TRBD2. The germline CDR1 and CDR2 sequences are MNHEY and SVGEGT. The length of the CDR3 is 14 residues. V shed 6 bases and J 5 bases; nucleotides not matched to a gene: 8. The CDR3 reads CASRSSGRDNEQYF. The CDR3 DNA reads TGTGCCAGCAGGAGTAGCGGGAGAGACAACGAGCAGTACTTC.

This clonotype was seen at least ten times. Written as DNA, the CDR3 is TGCAGTGCTCATCCCCCCGGGAGGACGGAGACCCAGTACTTC. Protein product: CSAHPPGRTETQYF. The rearrangement links TRBV20-1 to TRBJ2-5, with 7 bases that match TRBD2. The CDR3 covers 14 residues. Germline CDR1 reads DFQATT; CDR2 reads SNEGSKA (reference sequence). Trimming cost V 5 bases and J 5 bases; bases outside gene matches: 11.

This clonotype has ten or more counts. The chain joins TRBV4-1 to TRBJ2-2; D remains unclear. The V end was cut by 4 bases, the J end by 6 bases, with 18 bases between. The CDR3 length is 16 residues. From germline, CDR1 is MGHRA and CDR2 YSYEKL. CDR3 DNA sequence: TGCGCCAGCAGCCTACGCTCCGTGGCGAATGCCGGGGAGCTGTTTTTT. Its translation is CASSLRSVANAGELFF.

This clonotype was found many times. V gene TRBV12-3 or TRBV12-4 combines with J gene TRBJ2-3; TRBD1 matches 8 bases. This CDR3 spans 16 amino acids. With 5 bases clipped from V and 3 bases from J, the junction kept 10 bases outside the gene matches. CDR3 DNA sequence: TGTGCCAGCAGTCGACTGAACCGACAGGGGACAGATACGCAGTATTTT. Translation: CASSRLNRQGTDTQYF.

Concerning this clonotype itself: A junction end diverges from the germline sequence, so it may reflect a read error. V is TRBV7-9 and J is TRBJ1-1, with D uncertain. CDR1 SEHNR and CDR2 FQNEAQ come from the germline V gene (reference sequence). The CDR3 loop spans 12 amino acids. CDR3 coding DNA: TGTACCAGCAGCTGGCAGAACACTGAAGCTTTCTTT. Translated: CTSSWQNTEAFF.

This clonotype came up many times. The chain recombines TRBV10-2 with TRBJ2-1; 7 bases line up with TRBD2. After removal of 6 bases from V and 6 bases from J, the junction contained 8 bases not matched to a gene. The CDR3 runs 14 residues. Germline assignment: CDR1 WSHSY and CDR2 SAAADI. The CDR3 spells CASSPQLASNEQFF. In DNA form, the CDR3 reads TGCGCCAGCAGCCCGCAACTAGCGTCCAATGAGCAGTTCTTC.

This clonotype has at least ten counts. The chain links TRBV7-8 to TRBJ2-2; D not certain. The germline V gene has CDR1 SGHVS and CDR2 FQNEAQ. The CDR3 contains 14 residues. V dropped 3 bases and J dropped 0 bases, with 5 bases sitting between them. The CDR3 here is CASSFSTNTGELFF. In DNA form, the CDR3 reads TGTGCCAGCAGCTTCTCCACGAACACCGGGGAGCTGTTTTTT.

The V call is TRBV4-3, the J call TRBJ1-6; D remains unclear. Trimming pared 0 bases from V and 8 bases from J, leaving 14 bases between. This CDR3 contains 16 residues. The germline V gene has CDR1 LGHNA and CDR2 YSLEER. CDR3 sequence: CASSQDQEGGDSPLHF. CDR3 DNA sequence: TGCGCCAGCAGCCAAGATCAGGAGGGAGGAGATTCACCCCTCCACTTT.

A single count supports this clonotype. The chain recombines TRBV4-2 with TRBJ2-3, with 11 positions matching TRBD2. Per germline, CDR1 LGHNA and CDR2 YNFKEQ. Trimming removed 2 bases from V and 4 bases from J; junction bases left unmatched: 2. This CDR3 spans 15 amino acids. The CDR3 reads CASSQIAGGPDTQYF. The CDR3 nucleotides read TGTGCCAGCAGCCAAATAGCGGGGGGGCCAGATACGCAGTATTTT.

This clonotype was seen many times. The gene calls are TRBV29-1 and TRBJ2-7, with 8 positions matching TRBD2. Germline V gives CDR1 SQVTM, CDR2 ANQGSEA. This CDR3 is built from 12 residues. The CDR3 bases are TGCGCGGGGGGTAACCGCCCGGGCGAGCAGTACTTC. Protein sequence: CAGGNRPGEQYF.